This T cell receptor beta chain was recovered during a study of cytomegalovirus exposure and HLA in healthy donors. 60 Vbeta and 13 Jbeta primers were used in PCR. Methods used by the authors: Later, an analysis found about 77 million unique TCR beta chains, and 9.5 million to 12 million of these were shared. Libraries were prepared by immunoSEQ multiplex PCR; TCRdb keeps only in-frame clonotypes and omits some of them. The DNA gave D and trimming, while V, J and clone size come from that table. The sample holds some 130,000 clones, approximately 60% seen once. With regard to this clone: The target antigen is unknown.

V lost 4 bases to trimming and J lost 0 bases, with 11 bases between them. The germline CDR1 and CDR2 sequences are SGHRS and YFSETQ. The length of the CDR3 is 14 residues. The study sampled nominally healthy donors, though unrecorded immune exposures were likely. Study-wide findings and caveats: Because they were indistinguishable, some V segments, including TRBV6-2 and TRBV6-3, were excluded. TCR beta V- and J-gene trimming was later associated with a missense DCLRE1C variant.

The source of this sequence is a human donor in good health. This sequence joins TRBV5-1 and TRBJ2-7, with D perhaps TRBD2 (5 bases). Sequencing used PBMCs. The CDR3 nucleotides read TGCGCCAGCAGCAAAGCTAGCAGCTCCTACGAGCAGTACTTC. This sequence encodes CASSKASSSYEQYF.